This T cell receptor beta chain was documented in a study of Graves' ophthalmopathy and Graves' hyperthyroidism. The TCR beta CDR3 regions underwent amplification from RNA transcripts. HTBI primers primed a first-round RT-PCR, and a second-round multiplex PCR followed. MiXCR was run by TCRdb on the multiplex PCR reads, yielding one entry per CDR3 protein. The data contain around 340,000 distinct CDR3 sequences, 15% to 20% of them singletons. All donors with ophthalmopathy were recorded as having moderate-to-severe activity, CAS ≥3, NOSPECS ≥4 and a duration under 3 months. Symptoms, serum thyroxine and TRAb, thyroid ultrasound, and orbital computed tomography formed the diagnostic basis. This CDR3 has 15 residues. Trimming pared 2 bases from V and 4 bases from J, leaving 14 bases between. Germline-derived CDR1 and CDR2 are MNHEY and SVGEGT. This clonotype appeared many times.

The chain is built from TRBV6-2 or TRBV6-3 and TRBJ1-2; D is perhaps TRBD1 (6 bases). This sequence was found in an adult man with Graves' ophthalmopathy. Source material: peripheral blood. CDR3 region: CASSYPDRKSYGYTF. The CDR3 DNA follows: TGTGCCAGCAGTTACCCGGACAGAAAAAGCTATGGCTACACCTTC.